The TCR beta chain described here comes from a study of identical twins. General observations from the study: In drawing conclusions, the study used cross-sectional statistical analysis and did not follow the same donors.

MiXCR was run by TCRdb on the 5' RACE reads, yielding one entry per CDR3 protein. The sample carries roughly 1.6 million distinct CDR3 sequences, around a third recorded once. This CDR3 comprises 12 residues. Germline V gene data show CDR1 as DFQATT and CDR2 as SNEGSKA (reference sequence). About this clonotype itself: Its antigen is unknown.

The receptor's source is a newborn girl in good health. The chain joins TRBV20-1 to TRBJ2-7; a weak D match, TRBD2 (5 bases). The J call may be mistaken, given a closer DNA end match to TRBJ2-5. The sequenced material came from cord blood. The CDR3 DNA is TGCAGTGCTAGACTCGGGATGGAGACCCAGTACTTC. Amino acid sequence: CSARLGMETQYF.